Listed below are T cell receptor beta chains from one sample, sequenced in a study of CXCR3-negative and CXCR3-positive naive CD8 T cells. TCRdb reanalyzed the 5' RACE reads and collapses them to one entry per CDR3 protein, without DNA. The specimen's table records 130,000 to 150,000 distinct CDR3 sequences. Source material: naive CXCR3+ CD8+ T cells from blood. Every receptor here comes from a human donor in good health. Some clones in this sample may be carry-over from other donors' samples. Both conserved end residues are part of each CDR3.

CDR3 protein,V gene,J gene
CASSQAQSSYNEQFF,TRBV3-1,TRBJ2-1
CAIKDRPYNEQFF,TRBV15,TRBJ2-1
CSVVGMNTEAFF,TRBV29-1,TRBJ1-1
CASSYFGSPGELFF,TRBV6-2/TRBV6-3,TRBJ2-2
CASSDAYNEQFF,TRBV2,TRBJ2-1
CASSLEGGYLSSYNEQFF,TRBV11-2,TRBJ2-1
CASSQDRGDYLEAFF,TRBV4-2,TRBJ1-1
CASSYGQLNTEAFF,TRBV6-5,TRBJ1-1
CASSQQDRPPYF,TRBV4-2,TRBJ2-3
CASSPTSDETQYF,TRBV7-9,TRBJ2-5
CSVLTANTEAFF,TRBV29-1,TRBJ1-1
CASSQDRGAGELFF,TRBV4-3,TRBJ2-2
CATLSYNEQFF,TRBV10-2,TRBJ2-1
CSASELGVGNEQFF,TRBV20-1,TRBJ2-1
CASSQEEGVEQYF,TRBV3-1,TRBJ2-7
CASSLITGMNEQFF,TRBV28,TRBJ2-1
CASSAHEASYEQYF,TRBV4-3,TRBJ2-7
CASRNGNTEAFF,TRBV10-2,TRBJ1-1
CASSLRIPPGGELFF,TRBV12-3/TRBV12-4,TRBJ2-2
CASSSPPLEIPSYNEQFF,TRBV28,TRBJ2-1
CASSMPTGTSYNEQFF,TRBV9,TRBJ2-1
CSATDWDRRNQETQYF,TRBV20-1,TRBJ2-5
CSGGGWDEQFF,TRBV29-1,TRBJ2-1
CASSLFPAGEKTYEQYF,TRBV11-2,TRBJ2-7
CASSLEGRRPTDTQYF,TRBV11-2,TRBJ2-3
CASSIDLTGHSYNEQFF,TRBV19,TRBJ2-1
CSVAGVTSGRGETQYF,TRBV29-1,TRBJ2-5
CASSPDHGLAASPSYEQYF,TRBV6-2/TRBV6-3,TRBJ2-7
CASSSPGASGGYWYF,TRBV28,TRBJ2-5
CSATLIGGSGELFF,TRBV20-1,TRBJ2-2
CASTPGDRGRETQYF,TRBV6-5,TRBJ2-5
CASSIGLGAEETQYF,TRBV19,TRBJ2-5
CASTLHGNTEAFF,TRBV4-1,TRBJ1-1
CASSLAEGDPIPGANVLTF,TRBV5-1,TRBJ2-6
CSVEEVREGSYNEQFF,TRBV29-1,TRBJ2-1
CSAELSSYEQYF,TRBV29-1,TRBJ2-7
CASNPRGLRGYNSPLHF,TRBV2,TRBJ1-6
CSVESGENTEAFF,TRBV29-1,TRBJ1-1
CASSLTGGLGGYTF,TRBV27,TRBJ1-2
CASGHAEPIYGYTF,TRBV12-3/TRBV12-4,TRBJ1-2
CASSQDLDSGDSSTDTQYF,TRBV4-2,TRBJ2-3
CASSLVHRTDTQYF,TRBV7-2,TRBJ2-3
CSARGPGHEQFF,TRBV20-1,TRBJ2-1
CASSSTQMKLRGDEQFF,TRBV5-1,TRBJ2-1
CASSWTSGSYNEQFF,TRBV7-2,TRBJ2-1
CSVVRQNTEAFF,TRBV29-1,TRBJ1-1
CASSIRAGGYEQYF,TRBV19,TRBJ2-7
CASSLRRGGLPQAPYEQYF,TRBV28,TRBJ2-7
CASSDLADTQYF,TRBV7-6,TRBJ2-3